This entry lists 18 T cell receptor beta chains sequenced from one sample in a study of response to subunit inactivated influenza vaccine (dated by TCRdb to 2016 to 2018). Library preparation employed RT-PCR. The sequencing machine was an Illumina HiSeq 2500. The public reads were quality trimmed at Q25 with fastp and then assembled into clones with MiXCR by TCRdb, keeping productive beta chains. Entries that share a CDR3 protein sequence are merged under the most common genes and DNA. This sample lists around 490,000 distinct CDR3 sequences; less than 8% were detected once. The ten largest clonotypes hold over 10% of the sample. The sequences come from PBMCs from blood, collected around 25 months after vaccination. Every receptor here comes from a man in his fifties or sixties who received an inactivated influenza vaccine. Donor details come from another sample of the same person, matched by shared clones.

V gene TRBV30 combines with J gene TRBJ2-3; D perhaps matches TRBD1 (6 bases). V lost 2 bases to trimming and J lost 3 bases, with 9 bases between them. CDR1 is GTSNPN, CDR2 SVGIG, per germline (reference sequence). There are 13 residues in the CDR3. The CDR3 coding sequence is TGTGCCTGGAGTCCAGGGGCGACAGATACGCAGTATTTT. Translation: CAWSPGATDTQYF.

This chain links TRBV20-1 with TRBJ2-1; 9 nucleotides agree with TRBD2. Unmatched junction bases numbered 20, after V lost 4 bases and J lost 10 bases. Germline V gives CDR1 DFQATT, CDR2 SNEGSKA (reference sequence). The CDR3 has 17 amino acids. CDR3 loop: CSATPWAAGGPYQEQFF. The DNA for the CDR3 is TGCAGTGCTACCCCCTGGGCAGCGGGGGGACCTTACCAAGAGCAGTTCTTC.

The rearrangement uses TRBV27 and TRBJ2-5; TRBD1 aligns across 8 bases. V trimming: 3 bases; J trimming: 5 bases; junction bases outside the gene matches: 5. The germline V gene has CDR1 MNHEY and CDR2 SMNVEV (reference sequence). This CDR3 spans 14 amino acids. DNA for the CDR3: TGTGCCAGCAGTTTCGGACAGGGAACCGAGACCCAGTACTTC. It encodes CASSFGQGTETQYF.

This clonotype turned up a few times. The CDR3 DNA sequence: TGCGCCAGCAGTATCACCGGGGGCCCCGGACTAAACACAGATACGCAGTATTTT. It specifies CASSITGGPGLNTDTQYF. The chain uses TRBV4-1 and TRBJ2-3, with D perhaps being TRBD1 or TRBD2 (6 bases each). Trimming took 6 bases from V and 2 from J, leaving 24 bases between them. The CDR3 loop spans 18 amino acids. The germline CDR1 and CDR2 sequences are MGHRA and YSYEKL.

There are a few counts of this clonotype. The rearrangement links TRBV12-3 or TRBV12-4 to TRBJ2-7; possible D gene TRBD2, 5 bases. V lost 2 bases and J lost 6, with 8 bases in between. The CDR3 consists of 12 residues. CDR3 sequence (DNA): TGTGCCAGCAGTTTAAACAGCGGCGAGCAGTACTTC. It yields the protein CASSLNSGEQYF.

This clonotype has only a few counts. The V and J genes are TRBV11-2 and TRBJ1-5; no definite D call. Between the trimmed V and J ends, which lost 5 bases and 0 bases, there was a span of 20 bases. The CDR3 has 18 residues. Germline CDR1 reads SGHAT; CDR2 reads FQNNGV. Here the CDR3 DNA reads TGTGCCAGCAGCCTCTTGGTGGGTCGGACTAATAGCAATCAGCCCCAGCATTTT. Amino acids: CASSLLVGRTNSNQPQHF.

V gene TRBV6-1 combines with J gene TRBJ1-6; D call uncertain. V was shortened by 2 bases and J by 10 bases, with 15 bases between the two germline ends. This CDR3 is 15 amino acids long. Germline V gene lookup returns CDR1 MNHNS and CDR2 SASEGT. The CDR3 DNA follows: TGTGCCAGCAGTGAACGAAGGGTCCCCGAGTCACCCCTCCACTTT. Translation: CASSERRVPESPLHF.

This clonotype came up a few times. The chain joins TRBV10-3 to TRBJ2-5; 7 bases fit TRBD2. This CDR3 region has 14 residues. Germline V gives CDR1 ENHRY, CDR2 SYGVKD. Trimming cost V 10 bases and J 5 bases; bases outside gene matches: 13. In DNA form, the CDR3 reads TGTGCCACCAGAGGACTAGTCACTGTCGAGACCCAGTACTTC. Its protein is CATRGLVTVETQYF.

This clonotype has at least ten counts. The chain joins TRBV6-5 to TRBJ2-7; D gene ambiguous. Germline-derived CDR1 and CDR2 are MNHEY and SVGAGI. This CDR3 is built from 15 residues. The V gene lost 2 bases and the J gene lost 1 base, with 12 bases spanning the gap. The CDR3 spells CASSYADGGSYEQYF. Written as DNA, the CDR3 is TGTGCCAGCAGTTACGCCGACGGTGGGTCCTACGAGCAGTACTTC.

This chain joins TRBV29-1 and TRBJ2-1; weak D call: TRBD2 (5 bases). V dropped 5 bases and J dropped 1 base, with 12 bases sitting between them. The CDR3 runs to 14 residues. Germline V gives CDR1 SQVTM, CDR2 ANQGSEA. In DNA form, the CDR3 reads TGCAGCGTTACACTAGTAAAATCCTACAATGAGCAGTTCTTC. Protein: CSVTLVKSYNEQFF.

This clonotype was seen a handful of times. The chain is built from TRBV6-1 and TRBJ2-1, with 11 bases identical to TRBD2. The CDR3 contains 15 residues. From germline, CDR1 is MNHNS and CDR2 SASEGT. Trimming at V came to 3 bases and at J to 5 bases, leaving 3 bases not matched to a gene. This CDR3 is CASSDGTSGNNEQFF. For the CDR3, the DNA is TGTGCCAGCAGTGACGGGACTAGCGGCAACAATGAGCAGTTCTTC.

This clonotype was seen ten or more times. The chain is built from TRBV29-1 and TRBJ1-4, with unresolved D. This CDR3 contains 13 residues. Looked up from germline, CDR1 is SQVTM and CDR2 is ANQGSEA. V gave up 7 bases and J gave up 2 bases, with 11 bases separating them. The CDR3 here is CSAVVSTNEKLFF. In DNA form, the CDR3 reads TGCAGCGCGGTGGTATCGACTAATGAAAAACTGTTTTTT.

This clonotype occurred a few times. The V and J genes are TRBV7-2 and TRBJ2-7; D is unclear. This CDR3 comprises 13 residues. The V end was cut by 5 bases, the J end by 3 bases, with 11 bases between. Germline V gene data show CDR1 as SGHTA and CDR2 as FQGNSA. CDR3 amino acids: CASSPTLHYEQYF. DNA for the CDR3: TGTGCCAGCAGCCCGACATTACACTACGAGCAGTACTTC. Full variable domain (missing parts from reference TRBV7-2 and TRBJ2-7): GAGVSQSPSNKVTEKGKDVELRCDPISGHTALYWYRQSLGQGLEFLIYFQGNSAPDKSGLPSDRFSAERTGGSVSTLTIQRTQQEDSAVYLCASSPTLHYEQYFGPGTRLTVT.

The rearrangement links TRBV6-5 to TRBJ2-3; no definite D call. CDR3 length: 16 residues. Per the germline V gene, CDR1 is MNHEY and CDR2 is SVGAGI. The V gene lost 0 bases and the J gene lost 1 base, with 11 bases spanning the gap. CDR3 DNA sequence: TGTGCCAGCAGTTACTCCCGGCGCTGGGGCACAGATACGCAGTATTTT. This sequence encodes CASSYSRRWGTDTQYF.

This clonotype was recorded a few times. J is TRBJ1-4 and V is TRBV7-9; 12 bases agree with TRBD1. Trimming at V came to 0 bases and at J to 11 bases, leaving 4 bases not matched to a gene. The CDR3 consists of 15 residues. The germline V gene encodes CDR1 SEHNR and CDR2 FQNEAQ (reference sequence). CDR3 DNA: TGTGCCAGCAGCTTAGCTGGGACAGGGGGCTACAAACTGTTTTTT. Translating gives CASSLAGTGGYKLFF.

This clonotype came up many times. V usage is TRBV7-9 and J usage is TRBJ1-3; perhaps TRBD1 as D (5 bases). Germline lookup yields CDR1 SEHNR and CDR2 FQNEAQ (reference sequence). This CDR3 has 16 amino acids. Trimming left V 5 bases short and J 4 bases short, with 18 bases between. The CDR3 loop reads CASSPRGQGRGNTIYF. Here the CDR3 DNA reads TGTGCCAGCAGCCCACGGGGCCAGGGACGAGGAAACACCATATATTTT.

V gene TRBV10-3 combines with J gene TRBJ1-2; D is possibly TRBD1 (6 bases). The CDR3 loop spans 18 amino acids. The germline V gene encodes CDR1 ENHRY and CDR2 SYGVKD. Trimming removed 2 bases from V and 5 bases from J, with 24 bases in between. The CDR3 here is CAISEPDSVTMAGYGYTF. Here the CDR3 DNA reads TGTGCCATCAGTGAGCCGGACAGCGTAACTATGGCCGGTTATGGCTACACCTTC.

The sample holds many counts of this clonotype. The rearrangement links TRBV18 to TRBJ2-5; D possibly matches TRBD1 or TRBD2 (5 bases each). The germline CDR1 and CDR2 sequences are KGHSH and LQKENI. The CDR3 loop spans 15 amino acids. V shed 5 bases and J shed 2 bases, with 15 bases lying between them. The CDR3, as DNA: TGTGCCAGCTCAGCCACCGGGGCTACACAAGAGACCCAGTACTTC. Residues: CASSATGATQETQYF. Drawing the rest from reference TRBV18 and TRBJ2-5, the complete variable domain is NAGVMQNPRHLVRRRGQEARLRCSPMKGHSHVYWYRQLPEEGLKFMVYLQKENIIDESGMPKERFSAEFPKEGPSILRIQQVVRGDSAAYFCASSATGATQETQYFGPGTRLLVL.